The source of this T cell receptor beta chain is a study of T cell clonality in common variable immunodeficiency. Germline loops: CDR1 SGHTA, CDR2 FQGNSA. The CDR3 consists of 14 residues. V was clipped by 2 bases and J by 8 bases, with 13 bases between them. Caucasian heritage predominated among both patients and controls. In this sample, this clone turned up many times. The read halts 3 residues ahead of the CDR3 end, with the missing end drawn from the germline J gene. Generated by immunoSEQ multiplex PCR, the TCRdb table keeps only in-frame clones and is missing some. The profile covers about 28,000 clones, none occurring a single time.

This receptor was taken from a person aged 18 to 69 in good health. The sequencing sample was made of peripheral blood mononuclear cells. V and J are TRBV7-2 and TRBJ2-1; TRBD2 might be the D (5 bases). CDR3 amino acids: CASSLLSGSHEQFF. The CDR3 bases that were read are TGTGCCAGCAGCTTACTAAGCGGCTCTCATGAG.